Each of the 24 T cell receptor beta chains below was sequenced from the same sample in a study of T-cell reconstitution after alpha-beta-depleted transplantation in children. It was with unique molecular identifiers that the TCRbeta library was prepared. TCRdb itself ran the PCR reads through MiXCR, one entry per CDR3 protein. The sample holds some 500,000 distinct CDR3 sequences; roughly 18% are singletons and the top ten take about 3.1%. This sample comprised PBMCs from the stem cell graft donor, obtained from the stem cell graft. The source is a human donor who donated a stem cell graft to a child with acute lymphoblastic leukemia.

This clonotype was detected a few times. The gene calls are TRBV7-8 and TRBJ1-1, with 8 bases lining up with TRBD1. Germline V lookup: CDR1 SGHVS, CDR2 FQNEAQ. J was trimmed by 6 bases and V by 5 bases; bases with no gene match: 5. This CDR3 is built from 13 residues. CDR3 residues: CASSLGQGAEAFF. The CDR3 bases are TGTGCCAGCAGCCTCGGACAGGGCGCTGAAGCTTTCTTT.

The table lists this clonotype with many counts. This sequence joins TRBV5-1 and TRBJ2-7, with D possibly being TRBD1 (6 bases). Trimming stripped 0 bases from V and 3 bases from J, with 7 bases between. Germline loops: CDR1 SGHRS, CDR2 YFSETQ. The CDR3 sequence is 13 residues long. Written as DNA, the CDR3 is TGCGCCAGCAGCTTGGGACAGGACTACGAGCAGTACTTC. The encoded protein is CASSLGQDYEQYF.

Only one count was recorded for this clonotype. The genes are TRBV11-2 and TRBJ2-2; D may be TRBD2 (5 bases). Per the germline V gene, CDR1 is SGHAT and CDR2 is FQNNGV. There are 15 residues in the CDR3. V lost 5 bases and J 2 bases, leaving 12 bases between the germline ends. The CDR3 is CASSPGRGNTGELFF. The CDR3 DNA is TGTGCCAGCAGCCCAGGACGGGGAAACACCGGGGAGCTGTTTTTT. Variable domain in full (rest from reference TRBV11-2 and TRBJ2-2): EAGVAQSPRYKIIEKRQSVAFWCNPISGHATLYWYQQILGQGPKLLIQFQNNGVVDDSQLPKDRFSAERLKGVDSTLKIQPAKLEDSAVYLCASSPGRGNTGELFFGEGSRLTVL.

This clonotype occurred a few times. The rearrangement links TRBV7-3 to TRBJ1-1, with unresolved D. The CDR3 length is 16 residues. Germline V gene sequence: CDR1 SGHTA, CDR2 FQGTGA. The germline V and J ends were trimmed by 5 bases and 5 bases, with 21 bases remaining between them. The CDR3 here is CASSTVLLGSGTEAFF. The CDR3 bases are TGTGCCAGCAGCACCGTCCTCCTGGGAAGTGGAACTGAAGCTTTCTTT.

J is TRBJ2-3 and V is TRBV12-3 or TRBV12-4; possible D gene TRBD2, 5 bases. This CDR3 has 14 amino acids. Trimming removed 8 bases from V and 1 base from J, with 13 bases in between. The CDR3 reads CASGKAGRTDTQYF. The DNA for the CDR3 is TGTGCCAGCGGAAAGGCGGGCCGCACAGATACGCAGTATTTT.

The chain has TRBV20-1 and TRBJ1-5; 7 positions agree with TRBD1. Germline values: CDR1 DFQATT, CDR2 SNEGSKA (reference sequence). CDR3 length: 13 residues. Trimming removed 6 bases from V and 6 bases from J; junction bases left unmatched: 8. As DNA, the CDR3 is TGCAGTGCGTCAGGGGGACAGAGTCAGCCCCAGCATTTT. Its translation is CSASGGQSQPQHF.

The chain has TRBV20-1 and TRBJ2-5, with D unclear. The V and J ends lost 4 bases and 9 bases respectively, with 9 bases between them. The CDR3 sequence is 10 residues long. Germline-derived CDR1 and CDR2 are DFQATT and SNEGSKA (reference sequence). DNA of the CDR3: TGCAGTGCTACCCCATGGGCCCAGTACTTC. Amino acids: CSATPWAQYF.

At least ten counts were recorded for this clonotype. V gene TRBV5-5 combines with J gene TRBJ1-2, with no clear D. The germline V gene encodes CDR1 SGHKS and CDR2 YYEKEE (reference sequence). The V end was cut by 0 bases, the J end by 0 bases, with 6 bases between. CDR3 length: 14 residues. The CDR3 DNA is TGTGCCAGCAGCTTGGTTGCAGCTAACTATGGCTACACCTTC. Its protein product is CASSLVAANYGYTF.

This clonotype was seen a handful of times. This chain uses TRBV27 with TRBJ2-7, with D tentatively TRBD1 (6 bases). CDR3 size: 14 residues. V was trimmed by 6 bases and J by 5 bases, leaving 17 bases between them. Germline V gene lookup returns CDR1 MNHEY and CDR2 SMNVEV (reference sequence). The chain's CDR3 is CASRWGAGVHEQYF. For the CDR3, the DNA is TGTGCCAGCAGATGGGGCGCAGGGGTCCACGAGCAGTACTTC.

This rearrangement joins TRBV5-4 to TRBJ2-2; TRBD2 matches at 8 bases. CDR3 length: 14 residues. Unmatched junction bases numbered 6, after V lost 4 bases and J lost 7 bases. Germline V gene lookup returns CDR1 SGHNT and CDR2 YYREEE (reference sequence). CDR3 amino acids: CASSLPLAGGELFF. CDR3 in DNA: TGTGCCAGCAGCCTCCCGCTAGCGGGCGGGGAGCTGTTTTTT.

As concerns this clonotype: With a much larger clone just one base away, this may be a read error. The rearrangement uses TRBV5-1 and TRBJ2-4; 9 bases map to TRBD1. CDR1 and CDR2 (germline): SGHRS, YFSETQ. This CDR3 has 14 amino acids. The DNA of the CDR3 is TGCGCCAGCTTCGGGGACAGGGCCTCCGGGATTCACTACTTC. It specifies CASFGDRASGIHYF.

This clonotype was detected once. This chain links TRBV12-3 or TRBV12-4 with TRBJ1-1; TRBD1 matches 9 bases. V lost 2 bases to trimming and J lost 6 bases; unmatched junction nucleotides: 4. CDR3 length equals 14 residues. The DNA for the CDR3 is TGTGCCAGCAGTTTAAGGGACAGGGCGCCTGAAGCTTTCTTT. Its protein product is CASSLRDRAPEAFF.

This clonotype was detected many times. A read error may produce the germline difference seen at one junction end. J is TRBJ2-7 and V is TRBV5-1; D is unclear. Per the germline V gene, CDR1 is SGHRS and CDR2 is YFSETQ. The CDR3 runs to 13 residues. The CDR3 nucleotides are TGTGCCAGCAGTTTAGCCGCCGATTACGAGCAGTACTTC. The encoded protein is CASSLAADYEQYF.

The CDR3 DNA reads TGTGCCAGCAGCTTTCTACAGGGGGAGGACATGAACACTGAAGCTTTCTTT. This encodes CASSFLQGEDMNTEAFF. The J gene is TRBJ1-1, the V gene TRBV7-9, with TRBD1 matching over 8 bases. V shed 3 bases and J 0 bases; nucleotides not matched to a gene: 9. The CDR3 sequence is 17 residues long. Germline CDR1 is SEHNR and CDR2 is FQNEAQ (reference sequence).

This clonotype was seen a few times. The chain is built from TRBV12-3 or TRBV12-4 and TRBJ2-5, with D hard to call. V shed 3 bases and J shed 6 bases, with 8 bases lying between them. This CDR3 region has 12 residues. CDR3 bases: TGTGCCAGCAGTTTGGATACTCAGACCCAGTACTTC. Its protein is CASSLDTQTQYF.

This rearrangement joins TRBV5-1 to TRBJ2-7; D might be TRBD1 or TRBD2, each matching 6 bases. The germline V and J ends were trimmed by 6 bases and 2 bases, with 21 bases remaining between them. The CDR3 is 16 amino acids. Germline V gene lookup returns CDR1 SGHRS and CDR2 YFSETQ. In DNA form, the CDR3 reads TGCGCCAGCAACCCAAGGGGGGCGGGTGACCCCTACGAGCAGTACTTC. Its protein is CASNPRGAGDPYEQYF.

V gene TRBV20-1 combines with J gene TRBJ2-3, with a weak D call TRBD2 (6 bases). The germline gives CDR1 DFQATT, CDR2 SNEGSKA (reference sequence). With 3 bases removed from V and 2 bases from J, the gap between germline ends came to 12 bases. There are 14 residues in the CDR3. DNA of the CDR3: TGCAGTGCTAGCGCGGGGCCTATCACAGATACGCAGTATTTT. This codes for CSASAGPITDTQYF.

This clonotype was detected a few times. This chain connects TRBV4-1 to TRBJ2-7, with 8 positions matching TRBD2. This CDR3 is 15 amino acids long. V was clipped by 4 bases and J by 5 bases; unmatched bases: 10. CDR1 and CDR2 from the germline V gene are MGHRA and YSYEKL. CDR3 nucleotides: TGCGCCAGCAGCCCAAACAGCGGGAGAGCCAACGAGCAGTACTTC. This sequence encodes CASSPNSGRANEQYF.

The chain is built from TRBV20-1 and TRBJ2-1, with 8 bases aligning to TRBD1. Germline trimming cut 1 base from V and 0 bases from J; bases unmatched to any gene: 5. Germline V gene sequence: CDR1 DFQATT, CDR2 SNEGSKA (reference sequence). The CDR3 spans 16 residues. In nucleotides, the CDR3 is TGCAGTGCTAGAGGGGACAGGCAAAGCTCCTACAATGAGCAGTTCTTC. It encodes CSARGDRQSSYNEQFF.

This chain joins TRBV12-3 or TRBV12-4 and TRBJ1-5; a possible D gene is TRBD1 (6 bases). The V end was cut by 7 bases, the J end by 5 bases, with 24 bases between. The CDR3 sequence is 17 residues long. The CDR3, as DNA: TGTGCCAGCAATGCTCCAACAGGGAATCAAGTGGATCAGCCCCAGCATTTT. Protein sequence: CASNAPTGNQVDQPQHF.

In its sample, this clonotype was seen a few times. V is TRBV5-1 and J is TRBJ1-5; no clear D gene. CDR3 length: 13 amino acids. Germline V gene lookup returns CDR1 SGHRS and CDR2 YFSETQ. V lost 0 bases and J 4 bases, leaving 5 bases between the germline ends. The CDR3 spells CASSLDENQPQHF. The CDR3 DNA reads TGCGCCAGCAGCTTGGACGAAAATCAGCCCCAGCATTTT.

Only a few counts were recorded for this clonotype. The chain couples TRBV7-9 to TRBJ2-1, with 9 bases matching TRBD2. V was pared by 1 base and J by 10 bases, with 8 bases of the junction left unmatched. The CDR3 spans 15 residues. Germline V lookup: CDR1 SEHNR, CDR2 FQNEAQ (reference sequence). The CDR3 DNA follows: TGTGCCAGCAGCTTAGGGTTAGCGGGAGTGCCCGAGCAGTTCTTC. Its translation is CASSLGLAGVPEQFF.

A few counts support this clonotype. This sequence joins TRBV5-1 and TRBJ1-3; D call uncertain. This CDR3 contains 14 residues. Trimming removed 0 bases from V and 0 bases from J, with 4 bases in between. CDR1 and CDR2 from the germline V gene are SGHRS and YFSETQ. CDR3 sequence (DNA): TGCGCCAGCAGCTTGGATCGCTCTGGAAACACCATATATTTT. Protein: CASSLDRSGNTIYF.

This clonotype was recorded at least ten times. This chain uses TRBV12-3 or TRBV12-4 with TRBJ1-1, with a weak D call TRBD1 (6 bases). V lost 2 bases to trimming and J lost 5 bases, with 9 bases between them. The CDR3 spans 13 residues. This CDR3 is CASSLSGATEAFF. CDR3 sequence (DNA): TGTGCCAGCAGTTTATCAGGGGCGACTGAAGCTTTCTTT.